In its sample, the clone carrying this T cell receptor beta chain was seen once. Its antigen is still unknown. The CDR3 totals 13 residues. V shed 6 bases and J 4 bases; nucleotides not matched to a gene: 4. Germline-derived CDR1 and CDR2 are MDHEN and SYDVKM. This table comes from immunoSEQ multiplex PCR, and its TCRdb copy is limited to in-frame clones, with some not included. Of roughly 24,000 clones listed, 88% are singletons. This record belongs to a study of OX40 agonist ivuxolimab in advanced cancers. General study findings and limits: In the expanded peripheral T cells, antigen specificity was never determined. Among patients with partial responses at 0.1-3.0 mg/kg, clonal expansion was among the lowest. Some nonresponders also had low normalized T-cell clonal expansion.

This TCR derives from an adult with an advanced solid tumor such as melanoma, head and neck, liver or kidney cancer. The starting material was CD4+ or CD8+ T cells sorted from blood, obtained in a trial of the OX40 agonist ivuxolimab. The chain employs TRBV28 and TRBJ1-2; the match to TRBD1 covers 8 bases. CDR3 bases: TGTGCCAGCAGGTCTACAGGGGGCTATGGCTACACCTTC. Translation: CASRSTGGYGYTF.